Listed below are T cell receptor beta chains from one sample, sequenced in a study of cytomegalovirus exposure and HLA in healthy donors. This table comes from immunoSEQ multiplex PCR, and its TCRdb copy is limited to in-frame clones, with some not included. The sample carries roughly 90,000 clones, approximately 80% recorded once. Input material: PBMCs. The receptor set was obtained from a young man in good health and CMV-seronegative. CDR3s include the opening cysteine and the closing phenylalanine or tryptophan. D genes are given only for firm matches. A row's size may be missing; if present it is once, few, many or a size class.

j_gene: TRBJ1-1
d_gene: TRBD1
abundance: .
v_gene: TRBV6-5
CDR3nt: TGTGCCAGCAACTCGCGACAGGGTAACACTGAAGCTTTCTTT
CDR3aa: CASNSRQGNTEAFF

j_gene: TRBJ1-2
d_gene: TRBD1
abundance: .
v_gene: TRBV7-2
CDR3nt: TGTGCCAGCAGCTTGGACAGGAGTCTCTATGGCTACACCTTC
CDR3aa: CASSLDRSLYGYTF

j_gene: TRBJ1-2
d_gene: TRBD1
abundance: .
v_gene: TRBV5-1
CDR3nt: TGCGCCAGCAGCCCGTACAGACAGGGAGGTCTGAGCTATGGCTACACCTTC
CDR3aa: CASSPYRQGGLSYGYTF

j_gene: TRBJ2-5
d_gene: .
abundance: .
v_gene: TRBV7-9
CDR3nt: TGTGCCAGCAGCTTAGAGTTTTCAGCGGGAGAGACCCAGTACTTC
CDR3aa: CASSLEFSAGETQYF

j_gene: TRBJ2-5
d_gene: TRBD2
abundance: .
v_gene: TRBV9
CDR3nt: TGTGCCAGCAGCCTAGCGGGGGGCCTACAAGAGACCCAGTACTTC
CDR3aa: CASSLAGGLQETQYF

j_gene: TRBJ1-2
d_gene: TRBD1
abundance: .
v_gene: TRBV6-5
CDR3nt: TGTGCCAGCAGTCAGCACAGGGGGCAGGGCGATGGCTACACCTTC
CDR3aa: CASSQHRGQGDGYTF

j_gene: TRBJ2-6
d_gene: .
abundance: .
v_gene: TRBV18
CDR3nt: TGTGCCAGCTCACCCAAGGGGCACTCTGGGGCCAACGTCCTGACTTTC
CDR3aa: CASSPKGHSGANVLTF

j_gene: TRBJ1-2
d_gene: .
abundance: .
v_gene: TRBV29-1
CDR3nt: TGCAGCGTAGAACGGTTTCCCCCTGTTGGCTACACCTTC
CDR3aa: CSVERFPPVGYTF

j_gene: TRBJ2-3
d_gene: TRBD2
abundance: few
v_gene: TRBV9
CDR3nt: TGTGCCAGCAGCGTTATCGGGGGGGGAGTGGGCACAGATACGCAGTATTTT
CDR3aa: CASSVIGGGVGTDTQYF

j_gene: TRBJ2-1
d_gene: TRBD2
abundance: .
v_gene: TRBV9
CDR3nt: TGTGCCAGCAGCCCAACTAGCGGGCTAAGGGATGAGCAGTTCTTC
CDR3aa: CASSPTSGLRDEQFF